The clone carrying this T cell receptor beta chain was observed at least ten times. Its target is unknown. The sample originates from a study of breast tumors, draining lymph nodes, adjacent tissues. TCRdb reprocessed the multiplex PCR reads with MiXCR, giving one entry per CDR3 protein. In the table there are approximately 13,000 distinct CDR3 sequences, roughly three fifths of which are singletons. Study observations and caveats: Tumor TCR diversity was below lymph nodes but above nontumor tissue. Data fit most tumor T cells coming from lymph node, expanding in tumor. Data only fit, rather than demonstrated, lymph node origin of most tumor T cells. Luminal-like breast cancer showed significantly greater tumor-nontumor repertoire similarity than basal-like breast cancer did.

This CDR3 has 13 residues. Trimming shortened V by 5 bases and J by 1 base, and 8 bases separated the two germline ends. CDR1 and CDR2 (germline): MNHEY, SMNVEV (reference sequence). This chain joins TRBV27 and TRBJ1-1; TRBD1 is a possible D gene (5 bases). The clonotype originates from a female donor with breast cancer. Some clones in this sample may be carry-over from other donors' samples. The sequencing sample was made of tumor-adjacent breast tissue. As DNA, the CDR3 is TGTGCCAGCAGTCCAGGGTGGAACACTGAAGCTTTCTTT. Translating it yields CASSPGWNTEAFF.